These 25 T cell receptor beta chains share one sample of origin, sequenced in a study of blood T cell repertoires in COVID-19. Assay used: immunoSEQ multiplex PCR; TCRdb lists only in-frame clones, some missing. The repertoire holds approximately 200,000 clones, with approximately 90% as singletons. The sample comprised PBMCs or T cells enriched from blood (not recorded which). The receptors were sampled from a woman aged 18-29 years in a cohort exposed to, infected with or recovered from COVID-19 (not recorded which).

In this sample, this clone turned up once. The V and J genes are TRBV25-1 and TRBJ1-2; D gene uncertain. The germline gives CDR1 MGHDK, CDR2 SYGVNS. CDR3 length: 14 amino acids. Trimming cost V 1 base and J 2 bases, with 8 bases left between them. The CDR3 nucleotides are TGTGCCAGCAGTGAATGGCGGGTGAACTATGGCTACACCTTC. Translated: CASSEWRVNYGYTF.

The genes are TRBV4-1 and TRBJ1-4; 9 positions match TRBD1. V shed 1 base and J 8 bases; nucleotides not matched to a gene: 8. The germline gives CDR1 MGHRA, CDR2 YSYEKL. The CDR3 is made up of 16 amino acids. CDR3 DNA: TGCGCCAGCAGCCAAGTCGGACAGGGGATCGCAGAAAAACTGTTTTTT. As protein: CASSQVGQGIAEKLFF.

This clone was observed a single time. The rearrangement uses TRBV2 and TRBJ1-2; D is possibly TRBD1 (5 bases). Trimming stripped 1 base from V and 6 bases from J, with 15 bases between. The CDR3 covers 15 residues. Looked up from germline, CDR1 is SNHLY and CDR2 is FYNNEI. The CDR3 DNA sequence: TGTGCCAGCAGTGAAGGCCAGGGATACGAGGATGGCTACACCTTC. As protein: CASSEGQGYEDGYTF.

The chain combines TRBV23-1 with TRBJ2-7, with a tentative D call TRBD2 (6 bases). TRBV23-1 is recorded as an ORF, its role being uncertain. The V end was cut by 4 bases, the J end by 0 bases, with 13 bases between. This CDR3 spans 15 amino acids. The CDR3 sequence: CASSRTDGSSYEQYF. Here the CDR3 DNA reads TGCGCCAGCAGTCGAACCGACGGGAGCTCCTACGAGCAGTACTTC.

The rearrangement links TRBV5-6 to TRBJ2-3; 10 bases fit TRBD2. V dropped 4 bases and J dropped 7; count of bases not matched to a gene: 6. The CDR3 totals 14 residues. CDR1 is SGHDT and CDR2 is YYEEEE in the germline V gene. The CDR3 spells CASSVGLAQNTQYF. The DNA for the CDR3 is TGTGCCAGCAGCGTGGGACTAGCGCAAAATACGCAGTATTTT.

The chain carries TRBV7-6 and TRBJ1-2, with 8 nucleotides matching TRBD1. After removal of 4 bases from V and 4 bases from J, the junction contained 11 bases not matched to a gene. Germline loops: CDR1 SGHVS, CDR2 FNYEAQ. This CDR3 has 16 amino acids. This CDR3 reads CASSSLPGGAGYGYTF. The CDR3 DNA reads TGTGCCAGCAGCTCCTTGCCAGGGGGCGCGGGCTATGGCTACACCTTC.

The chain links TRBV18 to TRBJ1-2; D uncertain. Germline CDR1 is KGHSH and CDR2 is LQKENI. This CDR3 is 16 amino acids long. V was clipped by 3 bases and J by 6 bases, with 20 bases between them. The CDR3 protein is CASSPGGSKGLNGYTF. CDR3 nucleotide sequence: TGTGCCAGCTCACCCGGTGGGAGTAAGGGTTTGAATGGCTACACCTTC.

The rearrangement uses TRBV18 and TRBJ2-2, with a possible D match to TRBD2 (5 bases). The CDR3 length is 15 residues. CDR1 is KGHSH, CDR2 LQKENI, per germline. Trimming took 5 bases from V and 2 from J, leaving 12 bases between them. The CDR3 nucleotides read TGTGCCAGCTCATTCGGGGAACTTAACACCGGGGAGCTGTTTTTT. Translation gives CASSFGELNTGELFF.

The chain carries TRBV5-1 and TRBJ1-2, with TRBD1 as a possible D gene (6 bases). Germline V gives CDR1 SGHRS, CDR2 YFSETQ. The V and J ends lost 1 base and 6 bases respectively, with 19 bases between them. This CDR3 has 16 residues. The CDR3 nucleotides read TGCGCCAGCAGCTTGTCCCCAGGGGCTGCGGTAAATGGCTACACCTTC. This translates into CASSLSPGAAVNGYTF. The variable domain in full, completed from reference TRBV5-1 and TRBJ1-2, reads KAGVTQTPRYLIKTRGQQVTLSCSPISGHRSVSWYQQTPGQGLQFLFEYFSETQRNKGNFPGRFSGRQFSNSRSEMNVSTLELGDSALYLCASSLSPGAAVNGYTFGSGTRLTVV.

The CDR3 DNA sequence: TGTGCCAGCAGCCCACGCGGGGGTCCAATGAACAATGAGCAGTTCTTC. It translates to CASSPRGGPMNNEQFF. The chain is built from TRBV5-4 and TRBJ2-1, with 7 bases lining up with TRBD2. From germline, CDR1 is SGHNT and CDR2 YYREEE (reference sequence). CDR3 length equals 16 residues. With 4 bases clipped from V and 5 bases from J, the junction kept 12 bases outside the gene matches.

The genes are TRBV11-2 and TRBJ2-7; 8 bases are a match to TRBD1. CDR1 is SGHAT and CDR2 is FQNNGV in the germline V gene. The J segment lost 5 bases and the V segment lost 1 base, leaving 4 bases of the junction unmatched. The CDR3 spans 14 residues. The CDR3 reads CASSLGQGAHEQYF. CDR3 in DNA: TGTGCCAGCAGCTTAGGGCAGGGGGCCCACGAGCAGTACTTC.

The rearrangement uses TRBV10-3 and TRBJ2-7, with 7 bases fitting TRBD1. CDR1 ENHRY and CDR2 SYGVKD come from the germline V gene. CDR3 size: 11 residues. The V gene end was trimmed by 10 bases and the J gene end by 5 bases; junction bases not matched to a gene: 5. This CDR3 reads CATSRGNEQYF. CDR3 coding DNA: TGTGCCACCAGCAGGGGGAACGAGCAGTACTTC.

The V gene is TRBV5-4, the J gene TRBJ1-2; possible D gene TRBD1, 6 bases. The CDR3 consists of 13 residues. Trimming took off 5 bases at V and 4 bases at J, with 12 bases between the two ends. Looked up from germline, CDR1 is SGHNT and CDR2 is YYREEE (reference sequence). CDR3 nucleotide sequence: TGTGCCAGCAGTTCCGGGACACTCTATGGCTACACCTTC. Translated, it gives CASSSGTLYGYTF.

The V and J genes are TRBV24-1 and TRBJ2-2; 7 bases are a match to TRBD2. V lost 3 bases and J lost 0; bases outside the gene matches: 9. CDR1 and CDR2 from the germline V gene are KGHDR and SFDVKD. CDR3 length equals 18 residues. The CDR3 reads CATSDDLAGETNTGELFF. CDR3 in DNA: TGTGCCACCAGTGATGACTTGGCGGGGGAAACGAACACCGGGGAGCTGTTTTTT.

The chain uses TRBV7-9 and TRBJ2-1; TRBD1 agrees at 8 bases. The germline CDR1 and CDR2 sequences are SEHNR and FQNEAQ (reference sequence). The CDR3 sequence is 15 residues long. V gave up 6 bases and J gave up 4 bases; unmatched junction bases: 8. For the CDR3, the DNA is TGTGCCAGCAGTTTGGACAGGGTAGGGTACAATGAGCAGTTCTTC. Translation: CASSLDRVGYNEQFF.

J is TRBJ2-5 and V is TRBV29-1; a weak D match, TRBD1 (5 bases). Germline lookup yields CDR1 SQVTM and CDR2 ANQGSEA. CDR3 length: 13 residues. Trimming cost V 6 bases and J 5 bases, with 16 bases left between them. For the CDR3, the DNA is TGCAGCGTGGTCAGGGTGGAGAGGGAGACCCAGTACTTC. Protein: CSVVRVERETQYF. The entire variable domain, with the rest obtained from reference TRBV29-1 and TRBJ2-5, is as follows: SAVISQKPSRDICQRGTSLTIQCQVDSQVTMMFWYRQQPGQSLTLIATANQGSEATYESGFVIDKFPISRPNLTFSTLTVSNMSPEDSSIYLCSVVRVERETQYFGPGTRLLVL.

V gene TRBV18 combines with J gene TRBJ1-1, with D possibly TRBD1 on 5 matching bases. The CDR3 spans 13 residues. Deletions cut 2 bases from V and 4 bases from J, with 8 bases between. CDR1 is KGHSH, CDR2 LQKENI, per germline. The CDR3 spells CASSPDRGTEAFF. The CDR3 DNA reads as TGTGCCAGCTCACCAGATAGGGGCACTGAAGCTTTCTTT.

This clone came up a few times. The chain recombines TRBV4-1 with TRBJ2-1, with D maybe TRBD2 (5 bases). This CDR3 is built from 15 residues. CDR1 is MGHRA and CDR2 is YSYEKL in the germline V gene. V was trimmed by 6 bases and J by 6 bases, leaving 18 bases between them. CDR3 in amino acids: CASSLLGVVGNEQFF. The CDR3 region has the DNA TGCGCCAGCAGTTTACTAGGAGTGGTTGGCAATGAGCAGTTCTTC.

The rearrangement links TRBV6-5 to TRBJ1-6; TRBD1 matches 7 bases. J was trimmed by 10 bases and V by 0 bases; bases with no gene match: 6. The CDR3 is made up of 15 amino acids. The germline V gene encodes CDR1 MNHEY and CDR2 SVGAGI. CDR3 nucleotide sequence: TGTGCCAGCAGTTACTCGTCAGGGGGTGGATCACCCCTCCACTTT. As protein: CASSYSSGGGSPLHF.

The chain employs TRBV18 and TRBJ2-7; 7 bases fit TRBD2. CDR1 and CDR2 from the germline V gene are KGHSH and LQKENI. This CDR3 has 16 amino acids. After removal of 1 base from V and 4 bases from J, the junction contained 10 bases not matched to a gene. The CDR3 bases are TGTGCCAGCTCACCACGACTAGCTCCGGAGATATACGAGCAGTACTTC. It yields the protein CASSPRLAPEIYEQYF. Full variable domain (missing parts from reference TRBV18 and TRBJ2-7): NAGVMQNPRHLVRRRGQEARLRCSPMKGHSHVYWYRQLPEEGLKFMVYLQKENIIDESGMPKERFSAEFPKEGPSILRIQQVVRGDSAAYFCASSPRLAPEIYEQYFGPGTRLTVT.

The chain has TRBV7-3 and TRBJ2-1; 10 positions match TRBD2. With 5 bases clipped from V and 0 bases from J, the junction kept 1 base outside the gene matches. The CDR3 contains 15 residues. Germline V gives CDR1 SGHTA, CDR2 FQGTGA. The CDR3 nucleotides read TGTGCCAGCAGCAGGACTAGCGGCTCCTACAATGAGCAGTTCTTC. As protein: CASSRTSGSYNEQFF.

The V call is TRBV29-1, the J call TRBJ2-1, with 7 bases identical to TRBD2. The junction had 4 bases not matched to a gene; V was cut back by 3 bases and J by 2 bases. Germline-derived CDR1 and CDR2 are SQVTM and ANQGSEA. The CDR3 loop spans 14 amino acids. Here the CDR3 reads CSVDGLEPYNEQFF. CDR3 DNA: TGCAGCGTTGACGGACTAGAGCCCTACAATGAGCAGTTCTTC.

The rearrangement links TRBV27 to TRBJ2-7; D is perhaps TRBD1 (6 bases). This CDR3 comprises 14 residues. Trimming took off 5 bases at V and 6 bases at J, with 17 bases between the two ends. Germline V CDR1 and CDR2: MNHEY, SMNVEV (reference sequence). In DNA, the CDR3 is TGTGCCAGCAGTCGGACAGAATGGGGCGGCGAGCAGTACTTC. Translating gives CASSRTEWGGEQYF.

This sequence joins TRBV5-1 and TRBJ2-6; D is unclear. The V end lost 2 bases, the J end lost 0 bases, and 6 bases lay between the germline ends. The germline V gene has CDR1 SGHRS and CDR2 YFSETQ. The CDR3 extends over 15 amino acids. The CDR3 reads CASSFHGSGANVLTF. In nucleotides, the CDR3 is TGCGCCAGCAGCTTCCACGGCTCTGGGGCCAACGTCCTGACTTTC.

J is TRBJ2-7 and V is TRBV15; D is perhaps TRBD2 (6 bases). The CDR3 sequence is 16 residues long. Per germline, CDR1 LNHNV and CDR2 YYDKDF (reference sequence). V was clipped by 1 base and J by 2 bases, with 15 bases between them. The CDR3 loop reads CATSRAGDFLTYEQYF. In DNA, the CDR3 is TGTGCCACCAGCAGAGCGGGGGACTTTTTAACCTACGAGCAGTACTTC.